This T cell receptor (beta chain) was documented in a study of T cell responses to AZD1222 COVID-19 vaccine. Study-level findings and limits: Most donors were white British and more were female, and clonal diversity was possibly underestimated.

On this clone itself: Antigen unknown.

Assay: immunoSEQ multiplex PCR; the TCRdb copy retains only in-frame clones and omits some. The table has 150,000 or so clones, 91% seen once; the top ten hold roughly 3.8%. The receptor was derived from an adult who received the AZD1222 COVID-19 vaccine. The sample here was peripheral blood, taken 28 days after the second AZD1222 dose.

Here the CDR3 reads CASSIARTSGSSYNEQFF. The CDR3, as DNA: TGTGCCAGTAGTATAGCCCGGACTAGCGGGAGCTCCTACAATGAGCAGTTCTTC. J is TRBJ2-1 and V is TRBV19, with 13 bases matching TRBD2. The CDR3 totals 18 residues. Germline V gives CDR1 LNHDA, CDR2 SQIVND (reference sequence). Trimming cost V 1 base and J 0 bases; bases outside gene matches: 3.